This entry features one T cell receptor beta chain sequence. Its cognate antigen is unknown. This sample is drawn from a study of tumor and adjacent non-tumor tissue in lung cancer. Study-wide results and caveats: Top 100 clones took a larger repertoire share in normal lung.

The library came from three nested PCR rounds adapted from ARM-PCR protocols. TCRdb called the multiplex PCR reads again in MiXCR, with one record for every CDR3 protein. The profile shows 81,000 or so distinct CDR3 sequences, roughly 80% of them singletons. The germline V and J ends were trimmed by 2 bases and 5 bases, with 26 bases remaining between them. In germline, CDR1 is MNHEY, CDR2 SVGAGI. There are 19 residues in the CDR3. No cell sorting was done before RNA was extracted from the tissue. The TCR was taken from a woman in her forties or fifties with non-small cell lung cancer. V is TRBV6-5 and J is TRBJ2-3, with TRBD2 as a possible D gene (7 bases). Sample: lung tumor tissue. CDR3 sequence (DNA): TGTGCCAGCAGTTACGGGGGGCCGAGACTAGCAGGAAGACTAGATACGCAGTATTTT. This gives the protein CASSYGGPRLAGRLDTQYF.